The sample holds many counts of the clone carrying this T cell receptor beta chain. Hyperthyroidism patients, all newly diagnosed, had under 2 months' duration and ages of 18 to 65. If patients had other autoimmune diseases, uncontrolled infections, pregnancy or lactation, they were excluded. This CDR3 is 16 amino acids long. The J segment lost 2 bases and the V segment lost 7 bases, leaving 10 bases of the junction unmatched. Germline loops: CDR1 DFQATT, CDR2 SNEGSKA (reference sequence). The data stem from a study of Graves' ophthalmopathy and Graves' hyperthyroidism. For repertoire sequencing, the TCR beta CDR3 regions were amplified from RNA transcripts. Scientists carried out first-round RT-PCR using HTBI primers and then a second-round multiplex PCR. A single record per CDR3 protein comes from TCRdb applying MiXCR to the multiplex PCR reads. The table lists 350,000 to 450,000 distinct CDR3 sequences, over 20% of them singletons, with roughly 3% in the top ten.

V and J are TRBV20-1 and TRBJ2-3; 12 nucleotides match TRBD2. The sequenced sample consisted of peripheral blood. The TCR originated in a woman between 18 and 29 years old with stable Graves' hyperthyroidism. CDR3 nucleotide sequence: TGCAGTGTCCCCCCGACTAGCGGGAGTGCCACAGATACGCAGTATTTT. Its translation: CSVPPTSGSATDTQYF.